Below are 25 T cell receptor beta chains sequenced from a single sample in a study of T cell responses to AZD1222 COVID-19 vaccine. Measured with immunoSEQ multiplex PCR; TCRdb has only the in-frame clones, and not every one. Of 170,000 or so clones in the sample, about nine tenths were seen once. This specimen consisted of peripheral blood, obtained on day 0 of AZD1222 vaccination. The receptors shown here come from an adult in good health.

V gene TRBV5-1 combines with J gene TRBJ2-3; possibly TRBD1 for D (6 bases). Trimming pared 1 base from V and 0 bases from J, leaving 9 bases between. The CDR3 is made up of 15 amino acids. Germline V CDR1 and CDR2: SGHRS, YFSETQ. The CDR3 coding sequence is TGCGCCAGCAGCTTGCTGGGGGCAAGCACAGATACGCAGTATTTT. This sequence encodes CASSLLGASTDTQYF.

The V and J genes are TRBV6-5 and TRBJ2-3, with TRBD2 matching over 7 bases. V was clipped by 7 bases and J by 6 bases; unmatched bases: 1. From germline, CDR1 is MNHEY and CDR2 SVGAGI. The CDR3 length is 11 residues. The CDR3: CASTGGDTQYF. CDR3 coding DNA: TGTGCCAGCACCGGGGGGGATACGCAGTATTTT.

V gene TRBV28 combines with J gene TRBJ1-3; a weak D match, TRBD1 (6 bases). In germline, CDR1 is MDHEN, CDR2 SYDVKM. The CDR3 length is 15 residues. Deletions cut 2 bases from V and 7 bases from J, with 15 bases between. Here the CDR3 DNA reads TGTGCCAGCAGTTTAACGGCAGGGGTAGGCAACACCATATATTTT. Its protein product is CASSLTAGVGNTIYF.

This sequence joins TRBV15 and TRBJ2-7; 9 bases fit TRBD2. The junction had 11 bases not matched to a gene; V was cut back by 2 bases and J by 0 bases. Per the germline V gene, CDR1 is LNHNV and CDR2 is YYDKDF (reference sequence). The CDR3 is made up of 18 amino acids. CDR3 residues: CATSRTRLAGVPSYEQYF. CDR3 in DNA: TGTGCCACCAGCAGAACCCGATTAGCGGGAGTCCCCTCCTACGAGCAGTACTTC.

This clone has more than one count but fewer than ten. The gene calls are TRBV6-2 or TRBV6-3 and TRBJ2-7; D is unresolved. The germline V and J ends were trimmed by 4 bases and 4 bases, with 8 bases remaining between them. The CDR3 spans 12 residues. Germline CDR1 and CDR2: MNHEY and SVGEGT. The chain's CDR3 is CASSLAEYEQYF. CDR3 nucleotide sequence: TGTGCCAGCAGTTTAGCCGAATACGAGCAGTACTTC.

The V call is TRBV19, the J call TRBJ2-5; D remains ambiguous. The CDR3 is 13 residues long. Germline CDR1 is LNHDA and CDR2 is SQIVND (reference sequence). Trimming removed 1 base from V and 10 bases from J, with 13 bases in between. The CDR3 coding sequence is TGTGCCAGTAGTATAGCACCCAGGCTACTCCAGTACTTC. It is translated as CASSIAPRLLQYF.

V usage is TRBV6-2 or TRBV6-3 and J usage is TRBJ2-5, with 9 bases matching TRBD2. J was trimmed by 4 bases and V by 6 bases; bases with no gene match: 12. Germline V gene lookup returns CDR1 MNHEY and CDR2 SVGEGT. This CDR3 is built from 16 residues. CDR3 protein: CASSPLGGRAGETQYF. The CDR3, as DNA: TGTGCCAGCAGCCCTTTGGGCGGGAGGGCCGGAGAGACCCAGTACTTC.

This clone was seen a single time. The chain employs TRBV18 and TRBJ2-7, with D unclear. The CDR3 consists of 16 residues. V was cut by 1 base and J by 3 bases, with 16 bases left in between. In germline, CDR1 is KGHSH, CDR2 LQKENI. The CDR3 sequence is CASSPRLVVLSYEQYF. The CDR3, as DNA: TGTGCCAGCTCACCACGCCTAGTTGTCTTGAGCTACGAGCAGTACTTC.

To note about this clone: The sample carries other DNA sequences with the same CDR3. This sequence joins TRBV19 and TRBJ1-4; D is unresolved. Germline V gives CDR1 LNHDA, CDR2 SQIVND (reference sequence). The V end lost 6 bases, the J end lost 8 bases, and 10 bases lay between the germline ends. CDR3 length equals 12 residues. DNA for the CDR3: TGTGCCAGTAGGCGGCGAGGGGAAAAACTGTTTTTT. Translating gives CASRRRGEKLFF.

V usage is TRBV30 and J usage is TRBJ2-2; no reliable D call. CDR1 and CDR2 (germline): GTSNPN, SVGIG (reference sequence). The CDR3 extends over 15 amino acids. Between the trimmed V and J ends, which lost 3 bases and 5 bases, there was a span of 16 bases. The DNA for the CDR3 is TGTGCCTGGAGATGGTCAGCCCTAGATACCGGGGAGCTGTTTTTT. It is translated as CAWRWSALDTGELFF.

The chain employs TRBV21-1 and TRBJ2-7. TRBV21-1 counts as a pseudogene. CDR3 length: 17 residues. Here the CDR3 reads CASSIEKLGGCSYEQYF. Here the CDR3 DNA reads TGTGCCAGCAGCATCGAAAAGCTCGGGGGCTGTTCGTACGAGCAGTACTTC.

V and J are TRBV7-6 and TRBJ2-4; the D is unclear. The V and J ends lost 1 base and 9 bases respectively, with 4 bases between them. This CDR3 spans 11 amino acids. The germline V gene has CDR1 SGHVS and CDR2 FNYEAQ. The DNA of the CDR3 is TGTGCCAGCAGCTTAGGTTCCATTCAGTACTTC. As protein: CASSLGSIQYF.

The chain employs TRBV11-2 and TRBJ1-2, with D perhaps TRBD1 (6 bases). The V gene lost 4 bases and the J gene lost 10 bases, with 10 bases spanning the gap. The CDR3 is 11 amino acids. Germline CDR1 and CDR2: SGHAT and FQNNGV. The CDR3 loop is CASSSTGHYTF. CDR3 nucleotides: TGTGCCAGCAGCTCTACAGGGCACTACACCTTC. The whole variable domain, filled in from reference TRBV11-2 and TRBJ1-2, reads EAGVAQSPRYKIIEKRQSVAFWCNPISGHATLYWYQQILGQGPKLLIQFQNNGVVDDSQLPKDRFSAERLKGVDSTLKIQPAKLEDSAVYLCASSSTGHYTFGSGTRLTVV.

The rearrangement links TRBV7-8 to TRBJ2-1, with D perhaps assigned TRBD1 or TRBD2 (6 bases each). CDR1 is SGHVS, CDR2 FQNEAQ, per germline. There are 15 residues in the CDR3. V lost 7 bases and J 3 bases, leaving 16 bases between the germline ends. The CDR3 sequence: CASTPPRGLYNEQFF. In nucleotides, the CDR3 is TGTGCCAGCACACCACCCAGGGGACTCTACAATGAGCAGTTCTTC.

CDR3 sequence (DNA): TGCGCCAGCAGCTTGGGAAGAGCGGGAGTCAGGGCCTTGAGGCCCTACGAGCAGTACTTC. Residues: CASSLGRAGVRALRPYEQYF. The chain has TRBV5-1 and TRBJ2-7; 8 bases are a match to TRBD2. Germline-derived CDR1 and CDR2 are SGHRS and YFSETQ. The CDR3 has 20 amino acids. Trimming removed 0 bases from V and 2 bases from J; junction bases left unmatched: 19.

This chain links TRBV2 with TRBJ1-5; the D gene is possibly TRBD1 (5 bases). The V end lost 4 bases, the J end lost 2 bases, and 18 bases lay between the germline ends. The germline gives CDR1 SNHLY, CDR2 FYNNEI. This CDR3 has 17 amino acids. In DNA form, the CDR3 reads TGTGCCAGCAGTGGGGGGGGTGCCGTTTATCGCAATCAGCCCCAGCATTTT. It specifies CASSGGGAVYRNQPQHF.

The V and J genes are TRBV4-1 and TRBJ2-5; 10 bases agree with TRBD2. J lost 1 base, V lost 3 bases, and 2 bases had no gene match. This CDR3 spans 15 amino acids. Germline V lookup: CDR1 MGHRA, CDR2 YSYEKL. The CDR3 here is CASSHGLAVQETQYF. For the CDR3, the DNA is TGCGCCAGCAGCCATGGACTAGCGGTCCAAGAGACCCAGTACTTC.

The chain joins TRBV4-2 to TRBJ2-7; 13 nucleotides align to TRBD2. V shed 7 bases and J 7 bases; nucleotides not matched to a gene: 7. CDR3 size: 14 residues. Per germline, CDR1 LGHNA and CDR2 YNFKEQ. This chain's CDR3 is CASKLAGGPGEQYF. The CDR3 DNA sequence: TGTGCCAGCAAACTAGCGGGAGGGCCTGGGGAGCAGTACTTC.

The chain combines TRBV6-6 with TRBJ1-1; D is perhaps TRBD1 (5 bases). V was clipped by 6 bases and J by 4 bases, with 15 bases between them. The CDR3 has 14 amino acids. In germline, CDR1 is MNHNY, CDR2 SVGAGI (reference sequence). Written as DNA, the CDR3 is TGTGCCAGCAGCTCATTGGGGGGGGGCACTGAAGCTTTCTTT. Translation gives CASSSLGGGTEAFF.

This clone was detected once. J is TRBJ2-7 and V is TRBV19, with TRBD1 matching 8 bases. The CDR3 is made up of 14 amino acids. V shed 8 bases, J shed 2 bases, and the junction held 8 bases outside the gene matches. CDR1 LNHDA and CDR2 SQIVND come from the germline V gene (reference sequence). The CDR3 here is CASAGGRGPYEQYF. In DNA, the CDR3 is TGTGCCAGTGCAGGCGGCAGGGGGCCCTACGAGCAGTACTTC. Drawing the rest from reference TRBV19 and TRBJ2-7, the complete variable domain is DGGITQSPKYLFRKEGQNVTLSCEQNLNHDAMYWYRQDPGQGLRLIYYSQIVNDFQKGDIAEGYSVSREKKESFPLTVTSAQKNPTAFYLCASAGGRGPYEQYFGPGTRLTVT.

V gene TRBV4-1 combines with J gene TRBJ1-5; TRBD1 matches at 7 bases. The ends lost 1 base at V and 6 bases at J; junction bases unmatched: 9. This CDR3 has 16 amino acids. The germline CDR1 and CDR2 sequences are MGHRA and YSYEKL. CDR3 in amino acids: CASSQGDRVAAQPQHF. In DNA form, the CDR3 reads TGCGCCAGCAGCCAAGGTGACAGGGTGGCCGCTCAGCCCCAGCATTTT.

The rearrangement joins TRBV2 to TRBJ1-2; D remains unclear. The CDR3 runs 14 residues. Germline V gene data show CDR1 as SNHLY and CDR2 as FYNNEI. The V end lost 1 base, the J end lost 8 bases, and 14 bases lay between the germline ends. CDR3 amino acids: CASSEVRGSGGYTF. CDR3 DNA: TGTGCCAGCAGTGAAGTCCGGGGATCCGGGGGCTACACCTTC.

V usage is TRBV5-6 and J usage is TRBJ1-5; D might be TRBD1 (5 bases). This CDR3 has 14 residues. Germline V gene data show CDR1 as SGHDT and CDR2 as YYEEEE. Trimming took off 5 bases at V and 7 bases at J, with 16 bases between the two ends. The CDR3 region is CASSPQGTGQPQHF. CDR3 nucleotides: TGTGCCAGCAGTCCCCAGGGAACGGGCCAGCCCCAGCATTTT.

The chain links TRBV14 to TRBJ2-1; D may be TRBD2 (6 bases). The CDR3 length is 16 residues. Germline V gene lookup returns CDR1 SGHDN and CDR2 FVKESK. V lost 4 bases to trimming and J lost 1 base, with 14 bases between them. CDR3 nucleotides: TGTGCCAGCAGCCCCTCTAGACTAGTTTCCTACAATGAGCAGTTCTTC. Translated, it gives CASSPSRLVSYNEQFF.

The chain uses TRBV29-1 and TRBJ2-1, with D perhaps matching TRBD1 (5 bases). The CDR3 loop spans 12 amino acids. Germline assignment: CDR1 SQVTM and CDR2 ANQGSEA. V gave up 6 bases and J gave up 7 bases, with 13 bases separating them. The CDR3 protein is CSVNVGDNEQFF. The CDR3 region has the DNA TGCAGCGTGAATGTAGGGGATAATGAGCAGTTCTTC.